The next 22 T cell receptor beta chains were all read from a single sample in a study of T-cell memory formation after mild COVID-19. MiXCR, run by TCRdb on the 5' RACE reads, gives a single entry per CDR3 protein. The repertoire has approximately 570,000 distinct CDR3 sequences, roughly 18% of them found once; the top ten carry 12%. The sample was PBMCs or a T cell subset sorted from them (not recorded which). The receptors derive from an adult woman who had mild COVID-19 (a few samples of this study predate the infection). Cell type and time point are not known.

This clonotype has just a few counts. This chain uses TRBV19 with TRBJ2-1; D is ambiguous. The CDR3 has 15 residues. Looked up from germline, CDR1 is LNHDA and CDR2 is SQIVND (reference sequence). Trimming took off 1 base at V and 8 bases at J, with 15 bases between the two ends. This CDR3 is CASSIASRWLDEQFF. CDR3 DNA sequence: TGTGCCAGTAGTATAGCATCCCGGTGGCTAGATGAGCAGTTCTTC. The whole variable domain, filled in from reference TRBV19 and TRBJ2-1, reads DGGITQSPKYLFRKEGQNVTLSCEQNLNHDAMYWYRQDPGQGLRLIYYSQIVNDFQKGDIAEGYSVSREKKESFPLTVTSAQKNPTAFYLCASSIASRWLDEQFFGPGTRLTVL.

There are a few counts of this clonotype. The rearrangement uses TRBV7-9 and TRBJ2-7, with TRBD1 as a possible D gene (6 bases). Trimming removed 3 bases from V and 4 bases from J, with 10 bases in between. This CDR3 is 13 amino acids long. CDR1 is SEHNR and CDR2 is FQNEAQ in the germline V gene (reference sequence). The chain's CDR3 is CASSFSGVYEQYF. CDR3 nucleotide sequence: TGTGCCAGCAGCTTTTCAGGGGTGTACGAGCAGTACTTC.

The chain is built from TRBV5-5 and TRBJ2-2, with 9 bases that match TRBD2. The J segment lost 3 bases and the V segment lost 1 base, leaving 10 bases of the junction unmatched. The CDR3 is 18 amino acids. Germline V gene data show CDR1 as SGHKS and CDR2 as YYEKEE (reference sequence). The CDR3 region has the DNA TGTGCCAGCAGCTTGATGCAAGCGGGGGGTCTCTACACCGGGGAGCTGTTTTTT. Translation: CASSLMQAGGLYTGELFF.

This clonotype was detected a few times. This rearrangement joins TRBV5-6 to TRBJ2-7, with TRBD2 matching 8 bases. J lost 6 bases, V lost 5 bases, and 4 bases had no gene match. There are 12 residues in the CDR3. Germline CDR1 reads SGHDT; CDR2 reads YYEEEE. The CDR3 bases are TGTGCCAGCAGTTTAGCGGGAAGCGAGCAGTACTTC. Amino acids: CASSLAGSEQYF.

The genes are TRBV11-3 and TRBJ1-1; TRBD1 aligns across 7 bases. Trimming at V came to 3 bases and at J to 3 bases, leaving 13 bases not matched to a gene. The CDR3 sequence is 17 residues long. Germline values: CDR1 SGHNT, CDR2 YENEEA. CDR3 in DNA: TGTGCCAGCAGCTTCGGACAGGCCGAAAGGGAGGACACTGAAGCTTTCTTT. Protein: CASSFGQAEREDTEAFF.

This clonotype was detected a few times. The chain has TRBV5-1 and TRBJ2-7; 8 positions agree with TRBD2. The CDR3 length is 13 residues. Trimming at V came to 1 base and at J to 8 bases, leaving 5 bases not matched to a gene. Germline V gene data show CDR1 as SGHRS and CDR2 as YFSETQ. CDR3 DNA: TGCGCCAGCAGCTTGTGGCGGGAGGACAAGCAGTACTTC. Its protein product is CASSLWREDKQYF.

This chain uses TRBV4-3 with TRBJ1-2, with unresolved D. V dropped 4 bases and J dropped 2 bases, with 8 bases sitting between them. This CDR3 spans 13 amino acids. Germline V gene lookup returns CDR1 LGHNA and CDR2 YSLEER. The CDR3 loop is CASSLQKNYGYTF. Here the CDR3 DNA reads TGCGCCAGCAGCCTTCAGAAGAACTATGGCTACACCTTC.

This sequence joins TRBV5-4 and TRBJ2-5; TRBD2 is a possible D gene (6 bases). CDR3 length equals 15 residues. Germline lookup yields CDR1 SGHNT and CDR2 YYREEE (reference sequence). The ends were cut back, 9 bases at V and 2 bases at J, with 20 bases in the middle. The CDR3: CATRLLGTRQETQYF. Written as DNA, the CDR3 is TGTGCCACCCGCCTGCTCGGGACTCGACAAGAGACCCAGTACTTC. Using reference TRBV5-4 and TRBJ2-5 for the parts outside the CDR3, the full variable domain is ETGVTQSPTHLIKTRGQQVTLRCSSQSGHNTVSWYQQALGQGPQFIFQYYREEENGRGNFPPRFSGLQFPNYSSELNVNALELDDSALYLCATRLLGTRQETQYFGPGTRLLVL.

CDR3 region: CASSPRLAGVTYEQYF. DNA of the CDR3: TGTGCCAGCTCACCCCGCCTAGCGGGAGTAACCTACGAGCAGTACTTC. The chain carries TRBV18 and TRBJ2-7, with 10 bases aligning to TRBD2. Trimming took 3 bases from V and 2 from J; bases not matched to a gene: 7. Germline-derived CDR1 and CDR2 are KGHSH and LQKENI. The CDR3 contains 16 residues.

This clonotype was detected a few times. The V and J genes are TRBV4-1 and TRBJ2-2; a weak D match, TRBD2 (5 bases). Looked up from germline, CDR1 is MGHRA and CDR2 is YSYEKL. V was shortened by 1 base and J by 0 bases, with 12 bases between the two germline ends. The CDR3 loop spans 17 amino acids. The CDR3 loop reads CASSQGGWGANTGELFF. The DNA of the CDR3 is TGCGCCAGCAGCCAAGGGGGTTGGGGAGCGAACACCGGGGAGCTGTTTTTT.

This sequence joins TRBV20-1 and TRBJ2-1; TRBD2 agrees at 8 bases. Germline lookup yields CDR1 DFQATT and CDR2 SNEGSKA (reference sequence). This CDR3 region has 14 residues. Losses at the gene ends were 4 bases for V and 9 bases for J; bases not matched to a gene: 11. The DNA for the CDR3 is TGCAGTGCTATTGCTAACGGGAGGGTTGGTGAGCAGTTCTTC. Translating gives CSAIANGRVGEQFF.

This clonotype appeared a few times. The chain carries TRBV6-5 and TRBJ1-4; maybe TRBD1 (5 bases). V dropped 6 bases and J dropped 5 bases, with 13 bases sitting between them. This CDR3 is built from 14 residues. CDR1 and CDR2 from the germline V gene are MNHEY and SVGAGI. CDR3 in amino acids: CASRPGAGNEKLFF. The CDR3 DNA sequence: TGTGCCAGCAGGCCCGGGGCGGGAAATGAAAAACTGTTTTTT.

The J gene is TRBJ1-5, the V gene TRBV25-1, with D perhaps matching TRBD1 (6 bases). V was trimmed by 2 bases and J by 6 bases, leaving 11 bases between them. The CDR3 runs to 14 residues. Per germline, CDR1 MGHDK and CDR2 SYGVNS. In nucleotides, the CDR3 is TGTGCCAGCAGTGAAGTAACAGGGAGTCAGCCCCAGCATTTT. Translated, it gives CASSEVTGSQPQHF. The full variable domain, in which reference TRBV25-1 and TRBJ1-5 provide the parts outside the CDR3, is EADIYQTPRYLVIGTGKKITLECSQTMGHDKMYWYQQDPGMELHLIHYSYGVNSTEKGDLSSESTVSRIRTEHFPLTLESARPSHTSQYLCASSEVTGSQPQHFGDGTRLSIL.

In this sample, this clonotype turned up many times. The chain couples TRBV6-5 to TRBJ1-6; D perhaps matches TRBD1 (6 bases). CDR3 size: 16 residues. Germline V gene data show CDR1 as MNHEY and CDR2 as SVGAGI. V was shortened by 8 bases and J by 0 bases, with 14 bases between the two germline ends. The CDR3 DNA sequence: TGTGCCAGCTCTAGACAGGCTAGCTCCTATAATTCACCCCTCCACTTT. Amino acid sequence: CASSRQASSYNSPLHF.

This clonotype was counted a few times. The chain carries TRBV30 and TRBJ2-3, with D tentatively TRBD2 (7 bases). V lost 5 bases to trimming and J lost 1 base, with 10 bases between them. Germline V lookup: CDR1 GTSNPN, CDR2 SVGIG (reference sequence). This CDR3 region has 13 residues. CDR3 nucleotides: TGTGCCTGGGGGGAGGGGGGCACAGATACGCAGTATTTT. Its translation: CAWGEGGTDTQYF.

The V and J genes are TRBV5-6 and TRBJ1-2, with unresolved D. CDR3 size: 14 residues. Germline lookup yields CDR1 SGHDT and CDR2 YYEEEE. The ends were cut back, 1 base at V and 4 bases at J, with 11 bases in the middle. The CDR3 bases are TGTGCCAGCAGCTTGCAGACGGGATTCTATGGCTACACCTTC. It yields the protein CASSLQTGFYGYTF. The full variable domain, in which reference TRBV5-6 and TRBJ1-2 provide the parts outside the CDR3, is DAGVTQSPTHLIKTRGQQVTLRCSPKSGHDTVSWYQQALGQGPQFIFQYYEEEERQRGNFPDRFSGHQFPNYSSELNVNALLLGDSALYLCASSLQTGFYGYTFGSGTRLTVV.

This chain uses TRBV20-1 with TRBJ2-3, with D uncertain. CDR1 is DFQATT, CDR2 SNEGSKA, per germline (reference sequence). This CDR3 has 14 amino acids. V was shortened by 0 bases and J by 5 bases, with 12 bases between the two germline ends. CDR3 region: CSARDGQRGDTQYF. DNA for the CDR3: TGCAGTGCTAGAGATGGGCAGCGTGGAGATACGCAGTATTTT.

This clonotype was seen only a few times. The rearrangement joins TRBV9 to TRBJ1-3, with TRBD1 as a possible D gene (5 bases). The CDR3 contains 18 residues. The ends were cut back, 4 bases at V and 0 bases at J, with 20 bases in the middle. The V gene's germline CDR1 is SGDLS and CDR2 YYNGEE. For the CDR3, the DNA is TGTGCCAGCAGCCCACGAACCGGGACGACGGCCTCTGGAAACACCATATATTTT. Protein: CASSPRTGTTASGNTIYF.

The chain employs TRBV12-3 or TRBV12-4 and TRBJ1-6, with TRBD1 matching 9 bases. The CDR3 totals 16 residues. Unmatched junction bases numbered 9, after V lost 4 bases and J lost 8 bases. The CDR3: CASSSTGGASYSPLHF. CDR3 nucleotide sequence: TGTGCCAGCAGTTCCACAGGGGGCGCGTCCTATTCACCCCTCCACTTT.

At least ten counts were recorded for this clonotype. This rearrangement joins TRBV4-2 to TRBJ2-1, with 7 positions matching TRBD1. CDR3 length: 14 amino acids. Losses at the gene ends were 4 bases for V and 6 bases for J; bases not matched to a gene: 6. CDR1 is LGHNA and CDR2 is YNFKEQ in the germline V gene. This chain's CDR3 is CASSPKQGSNEQFF. DNA of the CDR3: TGTGCCAGCAGCCCAAAACAGGGGTCCAATGAGCAGTTCTTC.

This sequence joins TRBV6-2 or TRBV6-3 and TRBJ2-7, with D unclear. The CDR3 consists of 15 residues. The V end lost 6 bases, the J end lost 3 bases, and 18 bases lay between the germline ends. CDR1 is MNHEY and CDR2 is SVGEGT in the germline V gene. The CDR3 spells CASSFSLHADYEQYF. The CDR3 DNA is TGTGCCAGCAGCTTCTCTCTCCACGCGGACTACGAGCAGTACTTC.

The chain links TRBV5-5 to TRBJ2-1, with TRBD2 identical over 8 bases. Trimming took 4 bases from V and 3 from J; bases not matched to a gene: 6. Germline-derived CDR1 and CDR2 are SGHKS and YYEKEE (reference sequence). This CDR3 region has 15 residues. The CDR3 reads CASSPSGSLYNEQFF. The CDR3 DNA reads TGTGCCAGCAGCCCAAGCGGGAGCCTCTACAATGAGCAGTTCTTC.